The source of this TCR beta chain is a study of T cells in women clearing cervical HPV infection. On the study more broadly: Controls gave blood once infection was undetectable; cases at lesion identification.

Broader study findings: CIN3+ cases had significantly higher TCR repertoire richness than controls, but evenness did not differ. Each sample's T-cell count was unknown, possibly confounding richness.

Germline V gene data show CDR1 as SGHRS and CDR2 as YFSETQ. V lost 0 bases and J lost 2; bases outside the gene matches: 4. The CDR3 totals 16 residues. Measured with immunoSEQ multiplex PCR; TCRdb has only the in-frame clones, and not every one. Its table lists roughly 20,000 clones. Remarks on this clone: The target antigen is unknown. The read is 3 residues too short to cover the CDR3 end, so that end is filled in from the germline J gene.

V is TRBV5-1 and J is TRBJ2-2; TRBD2 matches at 7 bases. The source of this sequence is a woman aged 18-70 years with a cervical HPV16 infection that either progressed to CIN3+ or cleared (not recorded which). Material for sequencing was blood buffy coat. The DNA read from the CDR3 is TGCGCCAGCAGCTTGGCCGCTAGCGGTAACACCGGGGAG. It yields the protein CASSLAASGNTGE. The full CDR3 protein reads CASSLAASGNTGELFF.